This T cell receptor (beta chain) was identified in a study of cytomegalovirus exposure and HLA in healthy donors. Study in general: There were 350 to 450 genotyped donors. Of these, 75% to 90% fell in the genetic ancestry cluster associated with self-reported Caucasian donors.

Notes on this clone: Its antigen is still unknown.

Overall study findings and caveats: Fewer N-insertions than the roughly 700-donor mean were reportedly shown by an Asian-associated ancestry cluster in a later analysis. A further, later analysis showed that HLA-associated TCR beta chains (compared with equally common others) were more clonally expanded. It was confirmed in vitro that a few of the CMV-associated chains were specific for CMV antigens.

A multiplex PCR was run with 60 Vbeta primers and 13 Jbeta primers. Here immunoSEQ multiplex PCR was the method, and the copy in TCRdb shows in-frame clones only, minus some. The sample contains about 76,000 clones, 70% to 80% of which appear only once. The specimen sequenced was PBMCs. The source of this sequence is a man younger than 40 in good health and CMV-seronegative.

CDR3 bases: TGTGCCAGCAAGCTCGGCAATGAGCAGTTCTTC. This codes for CASKLGNEQFF. V and J are TRBV27 and TRBJ2-1; D not resolved. Germline CDR1 MNHEY, CDR2 SMNVEV (reference sequence). The CDR3 runs to 11 residues. The V end was cut by 7 bases, the J end by 6 bases, with 7 bases between.